Listed here is a single T cell receptor (beta chain). These data belong to a study of shared clonotypes between healthy human individuals. TCRdb's table, derived via immunoSEQ multiplex PCR, lists solely in-frame clones and lacks some. The sample lists roughly 450,000 clones, 79% occurring once. For unsorted samples, genomic DNA was extracted from 94 million or so PBMCs. Between the trimmed V and J ends, which lost 2 bases and 6 bases, there was a span of 7 bases. Germline V gene data show CDR1 as DFQATT and CDR2 as SNEGSKA (reference sequence). The CDR3 has 11 residues. The source of this sequence is a woman between 40 and 55 years old in good health. Some clones in this sample may be carry-over from other donors' samples. Source material: PBMCs. The rearrangement uses TRBV20-1 and TRBJ1-1; D unresolved. CDR3 bases: TGCAGTGCTAGACCGCATGCTGAAGCTTTCTTT. Its protein product is CSARPHAEAFF.